Below, one T cell receptor (beta chain) is given with its context. Its cognate antigen is unknown. The table came from immunoSEQ multiplex PCR; TCRdb's copy has only in-frame clones and leaves some out. In the table there are 45,000 or so clones, 80% to 90% of which are singletons. V trimming: 3 bases; J trimming: 0 bases; junction bases outside the gene matches: 14. The CDR3 is 19 amino acids. The germline V gene has CDR1 SGDLS and CDR2 YYNGEE. The data derive from a study of STAT5B mutations in CD4+ large granular lymphocyte leukemia. Overall study findings and caveats: Higher CD4+ than CD8+ T-LGLL clonality might reflect small sample size. TRBV06-family usage was enriched in top patient clones (8/27) versus controls (2/35).

The V call is TRBV9, the J call TRBJ1-3, with 8 nucleotides matching TRBD1. The sample was CD4+ T cells from blood buffy coats. This receptor was obtained from a human donor in good health. In DNA, the CDR3 is TGTGCCAGCAGCGACGGGACAGGTCGTCGTCGCATCTCTGGAAACACCATATATTTT. It encodes CASSDGTGRRRISGNTIYF.